A selection of T cell receptor beta chains follows, all from one sample in a study of lymphopenia after photon versus proton radiotherapy. The repertoire was sequenced with immunoSEQ multiplex PCR; TCRdb's copy has only in-frame clones and lacks some. The sample yields 29,000 or so clones, 80% to 90% seen once. The sample here was peripheral blood, taken from a patient treated with proton-based radiotherapy. Every receptor here comes from a woman aged 60 to 75 with cholangiocarcinoma. Some clones in this sample may be carry-over from other donors' samples. CDR3s include the opening cysteine and the closing phenylalanine or tryptophan. The D gene is left open where the match is weak. Clone size is shown for a subset of rows, as once, few, many or a class of expanded clone.

D gene	V gene	J gene	clone size	CDR3 DNA	CDR3 protein
-	TRBV6-5	TRBJ1-4	-	TGTGCCAGCAGTTCGCCGGGAATAAAAGAAAAACTGTTTTTT	CASSSPGIKEKLFF
-	TRBV9	TRBJ2-7	-	TGTGCCAGCAGCGTAGGTCAGTCCTCCTACGAGCAGTACTTC	CASSVGQSSYEQYF
TRBD2	TRBV4-1	TRBJ2-5	-	TGCGCCAGCAGCCCGGGGACTAGCGGGAGCTGGATAAGATTTGAAGAGACCCAGTACTTC	CASSPGTSGSWIRFEETQYF
TRBD2	TRBV5-3	TRBJ2-7	-	TGTGCCAGAAGCGCTGGCGGAAGCGGGAGTTACGAGCAGTACTTC	CARSAGGSGSYEQYF
TRBD2	TRBV19	TRBJ2-2	few	TGTGCCAGTAGTATTGGACTAGCGGGAGGGCCGAACACCGGGGAGCTGTTTTTT	CASSIGLAGGPNTGELFF
TRBD2	TRBV5-4	TRBJ2-1	-	TGTGCCAGCAGCTTGGGACTAGCGGCTTACAATGAGCAGTTCTTC	CASSLGLAAYNEQFF
-	TRBV1	TRBJ1-2	-	TGCACCAGCAGCCCCGGACTGATTATCTATGGCTACACCTTC	CTSSPGLIIYGYTF
TRBD1	TRBV2	TRBJ2-3	-	TGTGCCAGCAGCCTACAGGGGATCACAGATACGCAGTATTTT	CASSLQGITDTQYF
-	TRBV2	TRBJ1-1	-	TGTGCCAGCAAGGGTTTGAATGCTGAAGCTTTCTTT	CASKGLNAEAFF
-	TRBV7-8	TRBJ2-2	-	TGTGCCAGCTCTGCAGAGTTGGGGCTCGGCACCGGGGAGCTGTTTTTT	CASSAELGLGTGELFF
-	TRBV10-2	TRBJ2-1	-	TGCGCCAGCAGTCCGGGGTCGAGCTCCTACAATGAGCAGTTCTTC	CASSPGSSSYNEQFF
-	TRBV6-5	TRBJ2-7	-	TGTGCCAGCAGTTACGGCAGGTCAGCCTCCTACGAGCAGTACTTC	CASSYGRSASYEQYF
TRBD2	TRBV5-8	TRBJ2-3	-	TGTGCCAGCAGCAGGCGACTAGCGGGAGGGAGCACAGATACGCAGTATTTT	CASSRRLAGGSTDTQYF
-	TRBV2	TRBJ2-1	medium-sized	TGTGCCAGCAGTGGGCCTGACCTGGGTGAGCAGTTCTTC	CASSGPDLGEQFF
-	TRBV18	TRBJ1-3	-	TGTGCCAGCTCACCAGCACAGGGAGGCTCTGGAAACACCATATATTTT	CASSPAQGGSGNTIYF
TRBD2	TRBV27	TRBJ2-5	-	TGTGCCAGCAGCCATCGGGGGGTGGCGGTCAAGGAGACCCAGTACTTC	CASSHRGVAVKETQYF
-	TRBV29-1	TRBJ2-1	-	TGCAGCGCCCCTCGGGATTTCCTCAGCTCCTACAATGAGCAGTTCTTC	CSAPRDFLSSYNEQFF
-	TRBV25-1	TRBJ2-5	-	TGTGCCAGCAGTGAATCAGGGGTTTGGGAGACCCAGTACTTC	CASSESGVWETQYF
-	TRBV9	TRBJ1-4	-	TGTGCCAGCAGCGTAGGTCGAAGGGGTGGTGGTGAAAAACTGTTTTTT	CASSVGRRGGGEKLFF
-	TRBV7-2	TRBJ2-7	once	TGTGCCAGCAGCTTCTCTATAGGTAGGGAGCAGTACTTC	CASSFSIGREQYF
TRBD2	TRBV10-3	TRBJ2-1	-	TGTGCCATCAGTGAACTAGCGGGGGGTAAAAGCTCCTACAATGAGCAGTTCTTC	CAISELAGGKSSYNEQFF
-	TRBV25-1	TRBJ2-3	-	TGTGCCAGCGCCCTCACAGATACGCAGTATTTT	CASALTDTQYF
-	TRBV7-3	TRBJ1-6	few	TGTGCCAGCAGCCCGACCCCCGGTTCACCCCTCCACTTT	CASSPTPGSPLHF
-	TRBV6-4	TRBJ2-7	-	TGTGCCAGCAGGTACTCGACTGCACACGAGCAGTACTTC	CASRYSTAHEQYF
TRBD1	TRBV5-1	TRBJ1-4	once	TGCGCCAGCAGCTTGTCCGGGACAGGGTATGGAAAACTGTTTTTT	CASSLSGTGYGKLFF
TRBD1	TRBV27	TRBJ2-7	many	TGTGCCAGCAGTTTATCTCCAGGGGGCCACGAGCAGTACTTC	CASSLSPGGHEQYF
-	TRBV15	TRBJ1-5	-	TGTGCCACCAGCAGAGATCGAAGGGGGGCGGGTCAGCCCCAGCATTTT	CATSRDRRGAGQPQHF
-	TRBV4-2	TRBJ2-3	-	TGTGCCAGCAGCCCCAAGGTCTCTCTCACAGATACGCAGTATTTT	CASSPKVSLTDTQYF
-	TRBV2	TRBJ2-7	-	TGTGCCAGCAGGGGGCAGGTCGGAACCTACGAGCAGTACTTC	CASRGQVGTYEQYF
TRBD1	TRBV7-2	TRBJ1-3	-	TGTGCCAGCAGCTCCCGACAGGGCTCCCTCTCTGGAAACACCATATATTTT	CASSSRQGSLSGNTIYF
TRBD1	TRBV6-5	TRBJ1-1	-	TGTGCCAGCAGTTATCAGACAGGGTTGGGAAGCACTGAAGCTTTCTTT	CASSYQTGLGSTEAFF
-	TRBV27	TRBJ2-7	once	TGTGCCAGCAGGTCATCACAACCCGGGACATTCTACGAGCAGTACTTC	CASRSSQPGTFYEQYF
-	TRBV19	TRBJ1-4	-	TGTGCCAGTGGGAAAGACCCGGGACGACTGTTTTTT	CASGKDPGRLFF
TRBD1	TRBV11-2	TRBJ1-6	-	TGTGCCAGCAGCTATAGATGGACAGGGAATGCCTCACCCCTCCACTTT	CASSYRWTGNASPLHF
-	TRBV21-1	TRBJ2-7	-	TGTGCCAGCAGCAAGCCGAGACAGGGGGTTCCCTACGAGCAGTACTTC	CASSKPRQGVPYEQYF
TRBD2	TRBV7-9	TRBJ2-1	-	TGTGCCAGCAGCCCCCGGGACTTTGGCGGGAGTTCTGGGTTCTTC	CASSPRDFGGSSGFF
-	TRBV30	TRBJ2-3	-	TGTGCCTGCCGGGGCTCCGCTAGCACAGATACGCAGTATTTT	CACRGSASTDTQYF
-	TRBV6-6	TRBJ2-1	-	TGTGCCAGCGTCATTGGGGCTCTGGACGATGAGCAGTTCTTC	CASVIGALDDEQFF
-	TRBV18	TRBJ2-2	-	TGTGCCAGCTCAACAGAACAGATAAACACCGGGGAGCTGTTTTTT	CASSTEQINTGELFF
TRBD1	TRBV6-5	TRBJ1-2	-	TGTGCCAGCAGCCCCCAACAGGGGAACTATGGCTACACCTTC	CASSPQQGNYGYTF
-	TRBV5-4	TRBJ2-1	-	TGTGCCAGCAGCTTCCCCGGGACTCTAGTGGGTGAGCAGTTCTTC	CASSFPGTLVGEQFF
-	TRBV27	TRBJ2-2	once	TGTGCCAGCAAGTCGGAGGGTCAGCTCACCGGGGAGCTGTTTTTT	CASKSEGQLTGELFF
-	TRBV18	TRBJ1-1	once	TGTGCCAGCTCACCACCATTCGCGCAGGGCACTGAAGCTTTCTTT	CASSPPFAQGTEAFF